What follows are 6 T cell receptor beta chains derived from one specimen sequenced in a study of cytomegalovirus exposure and HLA in healthy donors. The PCR used 60 Vbeta and 13 Jbeta primers. Using immunoSEQ multiplex PCR, the repertoire was profiled, and TCRdb retains in-frame clones only, with some absent. This table holds some 180,000 clones, 77% found once. Sequenced material: PBMCs. These receptors all come from a woman between 55 and 75 years old in good health and CMV-seropositive.

The chain recombines TRBV10-3 with TRBJ2-1, with D possibly TRBD2 on 6 matching bases. Germline loops: CDR1 ENHRY, CDR2 SYGVKD. V was cut by 8 bases and J by 10 bases, with 18 bases left in between. This CDR3 has 13 amino acids. CDR3 in amino acids: CAISPREEEEQFF. Written as DNA, the CDR3 is TGTGCCATCTCCCCAAGGGAGGAGGAAGAGCAGTTCTTC.

This chain links TRBV15 with TRBJ2-7, with D possibly matching TRBD1 (6 bases). Germline V gene lookup returns CDR1 LNHNV and CDR2 YYDKDF (reference sequence). The CDR3 sequence is 15 residues long. Trimming removed 0 bases at V and 6 bases at J, with 15 bases between. The CDR3 loop is CATSRDPAGQSEQYF. CDR3 sequence (DNA): TGTGCCACCAGCAGAGATCCCGCCGGACAGAGCGAGCAGTACTTC.

The chain employs TRBV6-1 and TRBJ1-6; possibly TRBD1 for D (5 bases). V lost 9 bases and J lost 5, with 11 bases in between. Germline assignment: CDR1 MNHNS and CDR2 SASEGT. The CDR3 sequence is 13 residues long. CDR3: CASRQIDNSPLHF. As DNA, the CDR3 is TGTGCCAGTAGACAGATAGATAATTCACCCCTCCACTTT.

The chain uses TRBV6-5 and TRBJ2-3, with 10 bases that match TRBD2. This CDR3 has 15 amino acids. Losses at the gene ends were 6 bases for V and 3 bases for J; bases not matched to a gene: 6. Per germline, CDR1 MNHEY and CDR2 SVGAGI. DNA of the CDR3: TGTGCCAGCAGCCGATCAGCGGGGGGGACAGATACGCAGTATTTT. It yields the protein CASSRSAGGTDTQYF.

The genes are TRBV28 and TRBJ1-5; perhaps TRBD1 as D (6 bases). Deletions cut 5 bases from V and 6 bases from J, with 20 bases between. This CDR3 comprises 16 residues. From germline, CDR1 is MDHEN and CDR2 SYDVKM. CDR3 region: CASSPQWTVMGQPQHF. In DNA, the CDR3 is TGTGCCAGCAGTCCCCAATGGACAGTCATGGGTCAGCCCCAGCATTTT.

With regard to this clone: An end of the junction does not agree with germline; a read error may underlie this. V gene TRBV6-1 combines with J gene TRBJ2-7; 7 positions agree with TRBD1. Germline loops: CDR1 MNHNS, CDR2 SASEGT. The CDR3 length is 12 residues. CDR3 coding DNA: TGTGCCAGCAGCCCGGGACAGACAGCAGTAGACTTC. Translating gives CASSPGQTAVDF.